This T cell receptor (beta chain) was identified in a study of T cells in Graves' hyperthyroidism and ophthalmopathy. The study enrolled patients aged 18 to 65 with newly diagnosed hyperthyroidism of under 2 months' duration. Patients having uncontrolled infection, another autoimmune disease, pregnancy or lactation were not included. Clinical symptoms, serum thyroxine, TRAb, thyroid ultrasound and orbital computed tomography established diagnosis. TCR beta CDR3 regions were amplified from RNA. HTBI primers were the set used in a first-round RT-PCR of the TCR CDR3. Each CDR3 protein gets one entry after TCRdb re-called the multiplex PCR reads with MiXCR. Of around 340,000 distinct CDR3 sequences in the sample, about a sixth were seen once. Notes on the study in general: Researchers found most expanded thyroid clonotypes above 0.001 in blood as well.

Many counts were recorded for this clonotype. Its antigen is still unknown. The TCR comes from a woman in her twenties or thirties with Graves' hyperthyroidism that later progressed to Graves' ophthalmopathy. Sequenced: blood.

In nucleotides, the CDR3 is TGCAGTGCTAGTACAGGGGTGGTTGGTGAAGCTTTCTTT. Translating it yields CSASTGVVGEAFF. The chain carries TRBV20-1 and TRBJ1-1; TRBD1 aligns across 7 bases. Germline assignment: CDR1 DFQATT and CDR2 SNEGSKA (reference sequence). Unmatched junction bases numbered 8, after V lost 3 bases and J lost 7 bases. This CDR3 contains 13 residues.